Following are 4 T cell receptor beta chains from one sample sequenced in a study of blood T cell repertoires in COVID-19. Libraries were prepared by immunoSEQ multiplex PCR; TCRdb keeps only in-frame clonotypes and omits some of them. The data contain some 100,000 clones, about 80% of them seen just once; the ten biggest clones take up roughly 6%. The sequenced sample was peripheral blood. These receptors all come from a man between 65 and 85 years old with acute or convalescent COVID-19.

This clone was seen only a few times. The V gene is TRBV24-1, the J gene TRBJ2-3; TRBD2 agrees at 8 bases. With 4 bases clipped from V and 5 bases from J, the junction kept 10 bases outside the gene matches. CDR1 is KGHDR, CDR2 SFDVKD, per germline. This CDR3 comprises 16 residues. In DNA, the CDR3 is TGTGCCACCAGTGACCCCAACCGGGGGGGCGAAGATACGCAGTATTTT. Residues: CATSDPNRGGEDTQYF.

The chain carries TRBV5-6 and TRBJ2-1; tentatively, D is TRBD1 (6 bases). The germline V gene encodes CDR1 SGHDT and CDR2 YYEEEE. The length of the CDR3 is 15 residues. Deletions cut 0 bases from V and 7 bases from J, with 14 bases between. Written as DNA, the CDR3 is TGTGCCAGCAGCTTGGGGGGGCACATGAAGAATGAGCAGTTCTTC. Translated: CASSLGGHMKNEQFF.

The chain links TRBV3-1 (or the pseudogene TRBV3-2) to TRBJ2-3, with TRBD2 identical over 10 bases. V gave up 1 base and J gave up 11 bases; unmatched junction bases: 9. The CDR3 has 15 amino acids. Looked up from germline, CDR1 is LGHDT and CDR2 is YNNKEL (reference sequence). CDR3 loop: CASSQGTSGTPLQYF. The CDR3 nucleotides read TGTGCCAGCAGCCAAGGGACTAGCGGAACCCCTTTGCAGTATTTT.

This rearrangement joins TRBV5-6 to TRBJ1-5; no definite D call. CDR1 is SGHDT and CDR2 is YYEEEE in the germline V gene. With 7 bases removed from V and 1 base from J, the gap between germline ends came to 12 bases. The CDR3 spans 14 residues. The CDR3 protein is CASELVGSNQPQHF. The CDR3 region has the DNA TGTGCCAGCGAACTGGTCGGGAGCAATCAGCCCCAGCATTTT. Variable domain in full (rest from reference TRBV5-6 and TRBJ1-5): DAGVTQSPTHLIKTRGQQVTLRCSPKSGHDTVSWYQQALGQGPQFIFQYYEEEERQRGNFPDRFSGHQFPNYSSELNVNALLLGDSALYLCASELVGSNQPQHFGDGTRLSIL.